These 2 T cell receptor beta chains originate from one sample sequenced in a study of T cell responses to AZD1222 COVID-19 vaccine. Measured with immunoSEQ multiplex PCR; TCRdb has only the in-frame clones, and not every one. This table has some 86,000 clones, approximately 90% appearing once. The sequencing here drew on peripheral blood, taken 28 days after the second AZD1222 dose. The receptors were sampled from an adult who received the AZD1222 COVID-19 vaccine.

This chain connects TRBV6-5 to TRBJ1-1; D gene unclear. V dropped 5 bases and J dropped 6 bases, with 19 bases sitting between them. CDR1 and CDR2 from the germline V gene are MNHEY and SVGAGI. The CDR3 extends over 15 amino acids. The CDR3 here is CASSPSLGGTSEAFF. DNA of the CDR3: TGTGCCAGCAGTCCTTCGCTAGGTGGCACCTCTGAAGCTTTCTTT.

The chain is built from TRBV7-2 and TRBJ2-2, with D possibly matching TRBD1 (7 bases). Trimming shortened V by 2 bases and J by 5 bases, and 21 bases separated the two germline ends. This CDR3 is built from 18 residues. Germline CDR1 is SGHTA and CDR2 is FQGNSA. CDR3 residues: CASSLRIAGGGRTGELFF. CDR3 sequence (DNA): TGTGCCAGCAGCTTAAGAATTGCAGGGGGAGGAAGGACCGGGGAGCTGTTTTTT.